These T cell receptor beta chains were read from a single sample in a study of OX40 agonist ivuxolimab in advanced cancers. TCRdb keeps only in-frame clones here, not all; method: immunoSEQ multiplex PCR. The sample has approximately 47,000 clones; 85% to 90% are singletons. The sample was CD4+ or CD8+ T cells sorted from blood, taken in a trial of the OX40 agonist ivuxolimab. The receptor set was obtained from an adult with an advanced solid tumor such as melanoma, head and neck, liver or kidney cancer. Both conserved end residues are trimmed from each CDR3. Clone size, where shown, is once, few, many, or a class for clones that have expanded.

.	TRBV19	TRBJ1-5	ASSIRLAGSNQPQH
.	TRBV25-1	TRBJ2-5	ASRQETQY
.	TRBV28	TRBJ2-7	ASSPWTGNSYEQY
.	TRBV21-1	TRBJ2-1	ASSKGDRGTDNEQF
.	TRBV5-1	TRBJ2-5	ASSLGSAQVAQY
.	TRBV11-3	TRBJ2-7	ASSKQGVTYEQY
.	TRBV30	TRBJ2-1	AWSVDMYNEQF
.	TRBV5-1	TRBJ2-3	ASTPGQVGADTQY
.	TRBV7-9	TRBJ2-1	ASSLAGRGQENEQF
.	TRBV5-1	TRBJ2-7	ASSLVTGSSYEQY
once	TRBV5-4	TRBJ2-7	ASSPTSGSSYEQY
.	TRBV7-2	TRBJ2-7	ASRPGTSGIQY
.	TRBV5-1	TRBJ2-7	ASSGSYEQY
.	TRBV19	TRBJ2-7	ASSSTGPYEQY
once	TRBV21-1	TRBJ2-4	ASSKDRGHIQY
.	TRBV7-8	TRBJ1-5	ASSPLGRLLQPQH
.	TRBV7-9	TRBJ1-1	ASSISGTGGTEAF